This TCR beta chain was sequenced for a study of identifying expanded T cells in peripheral blood. Study findings and constraints: Approximately 2-week clone count variance significantly increased as total template count grew.

During the collection period, no donor immune events like infections were recorded. This clone was counted a few times. Its target is not known. Sequencing used immunoSEQ multiplex PCR; TCRdb keeps in-frame clones, though not all of them. The sample includes 45,000 to 65,000 clones, 65% to 90% of them seen just once. The CDR3 is made up of 16 amino acids. In germline, CDR1 is MGHRA, CDR2 YSYEKL. After removal of 4 bases from V and 2 bases from J, the junction contained 4 bases not matched to a gene. The rearrangement uses TRBV4-1 and TRBJ1-6, with 8 bases matching TRBD1. This sequence was found in a person between 18 and 75 years old in good health. Sequencing was performed on blood. The CDR3 DNA is TGCGCCAGCAGCCCAGACAGGGGCACCTATAATTCACCCCTCCACTTT. Its protein product is CASSPDRGTYNSPLHF.